This record concerns one T cell receptor (beta chain) sequence. Some clones are missing from TCRdb's copy, which holds only in-frame ones; the method was immunoSEQ multiplex PCR. The sample includes some 200,000 clones, roughly 82% seen only once; the top ten take approximately 10%. The CDR3 loop spans 14 amino acids. Germline V gene sequence: CDR1 LGHNA, CDR2 YSLEER. V lost 3 bases and J lost 4; bases outside the gene matches: 0. The sample belongs to a study of blood T cell repertoires in COVID-19. As for the study in general: Donors in the United States, Italy and Spain gave samples during acute or convalescent COVID-19.

Each recovered donor of Cohort 3 presented with two negative PCRs, clearance, or symptom resolution. The sequence came from a man between 35 and 55 years old who had recovered from COVID-19. The J gene is TRBJ2-2, the V gene TRBV4-3, with TRBD1 identical over 9 bases. Sequenced material: PBMCs or T cells enriched from blood (not recorded which). CDR3 bases: TGCGCCAGCAGCCAGACAGGGGGCACCGGGGAGCTGTTTTTT. It is translated as CASSQTGGTGELFF.